This is a list of T cell receptor beta chains from one sample in a study of T-cell memory formation after mild COVID-19. TCRdb called the 5' RACE reads again in MiXCR, with one record for every CDR3 protein. The table records roughly 610,000 distinct CDR3 sequences, approximately 15% of them present only once. Sequencing input: PBMCs or a T cell subset sorted from them (not recorded which). Every receptor here comes from an adult woman who had mild COVID-19 (a few samples of this study predate the infection). Cell type and time point are not known. Each CDR3 is given with its conserved first and last residue. A D gene is named only where the DNA matches it firmly. Size tells how often a clone was seen (once, few, many) or the class of an expanded clone, and some rows leave it out.

D gene	V gene	clone size	J gene	CDR3 protein	CDR3 DNA
-	TRBV5-4	few	TRBJ2-3	CASSLGSVTDTQYF	TGTGCCAGCAGCCTCGGGAGTGTGACAGATACGCAGTATTTT
-	TRBV20-1	few	TRBJ1-5	CSAIRGQPQHF	TGCAGTGCTATACGAGGTCAGCCCCAGCATTTT
-	TRBV5-1	few	TRBJ2-7	CASSFGGRSYEQYF	TGCGCCAGCAGCTTCGGGGGCCGCTCCTACGAGCAGTACTTC
-	TRBV7-2	few	TRBJ1-6	CASSLAWGNSPLHF	TGTGCCAGCAGCTTAGCGTGGGGTAATTCACCCCTCCACTTT
TRBD2	TRBV11-2	-	TRBJ2-7	CASSAVSSGVTYEQYF	TGTGCCAGCAGCGCCGTTTCTAGCGGGGTGACCTACGAGCAGTACTTC
-	TRBV7-9	-	TRBJ2-3	CASSSSLSPNTQYF	TGTGCCAGCAGCTCCAGTCTCAGTCCAAATACGCAGTATTTT
TRBD2	TRBV14	-	TRBJ2-1	CASSQDVGRAHNEQFF	TGTGCCAGCAGCCAAGATGTCGGGAGGGCCCACAATGAGCAGTTCTTC
TRBD1	TRBV7-9	-	TRBJ1-1	CASSRTGVMNTEAFF	TGTGCCAGCAGCCGGACAGGGGTCATGAACACTGAAGCTTTCTTT
-	TRBV7-9	few	TRBJ1-2	CASSSGGTGYGYTF	TGTGCCAGCAGCTCCGGGGGAACAGGATATGGCTACACCTTC
-	TRBV6-1	-	TRBJ2-3	CASSEPVPQRTDTQYF	TGTGCCAGCAGTGAACCGGTTCCCCAGCGCACAGATACGCAGTATTTT
TRBD1	TRBV27	many	TRBJ2-1	CASSDGTGAWNEQFF	TGTGCCAGCAGTGACGGGACAGGGGCTTGGAATGAGCAGTTCTTC
-	TRBV30	few	TRBJ1-2	CAWSEDYGYTF	TGTGCCTGGTCTGAAGACTATGGCTACACCTTC
-	TRBV29-1	few	TRBJ2-1	CSVDGVDEQFF	TGCAGCGTTGATGGGGTCGATGAGCAGTTCTTC
-	TRBV6-5	few	TRBJ1-1	CASSSLRTSEAFF	TGTGCCAGCAGTTCCTTACGGACGTCTGAAGCTTTCTTT
-	TRBV30	many	TRBJ1-6	CAWNMGTNNSPLHF	TGTGCCTGGAACATGGGGACTAATAATTCACCCCTCCACTTT
TRBD2	TRBV7-2	few	TRBJ2-3	CASSIRTSGTDTQYF	TGTGCCAGCAGCATACGGACTAGCGGCACAGATACGCAGTATTTT
-	TRBV24-1	few	TRBJ2-5	CATSSGRQETQYF	TGTGCCACCAGCTCCGGCCGCCAAGAGACCCAGTACTTC
-	TRBV7-2	-	TRBJ2-3	CASSSVGRTDTQYF	TGTGCCAGCAGCTCCGTGGGACGCACAGATACGCAGTATTTT